This T cell receptor beta chain was sequenced in a study of cytomegalovirus exposure and HLA in healthy donors. Study-wide context: Falling in the Caucasian-associated ancestry cluster were 81% of approximately 410 genotyped donors.

In regard to this clone: Its antigen is as yet unknown.

Study outcomes and limitations: A later analysis found most CMV-associated TCR beta chains apparently HLA-restricted. Analyzed later, association rates of TCRs varied across HLA loci, with DRB1 most and HLA-C fewest.

The PCR used 60 Vbeta and 13 Jbeta primers. TCRdb keeps only in-frame clones here, not all; method: immunoSEQ multiplex PCR. The data show around 150,000 clones, roughly three quarters seen once. The germline CDR1 and CDR2 sequences are WSHSY and SAAADI. There are 15 residues in the CDR3. V lost 4 bases and J lost 5; bases outside the gene matches: 5. Input material: PBMCs. This chain links TRBV10-2 with TRBJ2-7; the match to TRBD2 covers 13 bases. The receptor was isolated from a male donor in good health and CMV-seropositive. The CDR3 region is CASSGGLAGFNEQYF. CDR3 DNA: TGCGCCAGCAGTGGGGGACTAGCGGGGTTCAACGAGCAGTACTTC.